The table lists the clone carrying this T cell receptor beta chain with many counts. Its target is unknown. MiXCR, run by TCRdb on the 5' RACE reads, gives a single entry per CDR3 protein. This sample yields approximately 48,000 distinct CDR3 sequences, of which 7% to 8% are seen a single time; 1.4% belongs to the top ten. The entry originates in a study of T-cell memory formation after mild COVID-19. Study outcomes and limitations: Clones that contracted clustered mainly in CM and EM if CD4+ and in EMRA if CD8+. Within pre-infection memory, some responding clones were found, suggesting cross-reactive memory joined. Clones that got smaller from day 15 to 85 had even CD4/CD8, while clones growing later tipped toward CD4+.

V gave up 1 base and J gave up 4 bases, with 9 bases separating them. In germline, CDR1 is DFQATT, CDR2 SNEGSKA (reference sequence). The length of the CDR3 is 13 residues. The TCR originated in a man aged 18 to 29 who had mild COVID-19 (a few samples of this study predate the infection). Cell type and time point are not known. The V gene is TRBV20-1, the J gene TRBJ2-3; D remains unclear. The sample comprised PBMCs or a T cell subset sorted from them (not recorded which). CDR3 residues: CSARVPGADTQYF. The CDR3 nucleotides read TGCAGTGCTAGAGTTCCTGGCGCAGATACGCAGTATTTT.